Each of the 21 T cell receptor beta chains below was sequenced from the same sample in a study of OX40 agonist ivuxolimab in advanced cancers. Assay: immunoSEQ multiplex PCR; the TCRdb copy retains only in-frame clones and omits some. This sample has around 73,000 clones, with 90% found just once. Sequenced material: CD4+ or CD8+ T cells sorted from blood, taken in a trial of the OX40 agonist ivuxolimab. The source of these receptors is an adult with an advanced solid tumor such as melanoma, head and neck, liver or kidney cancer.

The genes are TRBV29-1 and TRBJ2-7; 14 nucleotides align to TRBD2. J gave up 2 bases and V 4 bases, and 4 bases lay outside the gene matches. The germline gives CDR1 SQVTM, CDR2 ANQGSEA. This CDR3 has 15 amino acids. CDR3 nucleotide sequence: TGCAGCGTTGGCGGGACTAGCGGGAGCCCCTACGAGCAGTACTTC. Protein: CSVGGTSGSPYEQYF.

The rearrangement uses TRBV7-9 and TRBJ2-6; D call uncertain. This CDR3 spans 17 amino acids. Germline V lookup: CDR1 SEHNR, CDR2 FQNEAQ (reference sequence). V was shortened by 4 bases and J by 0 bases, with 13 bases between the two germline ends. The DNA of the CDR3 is TGTGCCAGCAGCTCCTTAAGCGTGGTCTCTGGGGCCAACGTCCTGACTTTC. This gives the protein CASSSLSVVSGANVLTF. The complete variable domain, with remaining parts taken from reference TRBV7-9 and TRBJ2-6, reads DTGVSQNPRHKITKRGQNVTFRCDPISEHNRLYWYRQTLGQGPEFLTYFQNEAQLEKSRLLSDRFSAERPKGSFSTLEIQRTEQGDSAMYLCASSSLSVVSGANVLTFGAGSRLTVL.

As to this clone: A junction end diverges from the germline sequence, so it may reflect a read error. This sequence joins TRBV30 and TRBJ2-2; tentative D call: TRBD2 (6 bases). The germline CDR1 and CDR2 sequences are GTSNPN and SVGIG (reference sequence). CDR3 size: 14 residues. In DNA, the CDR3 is TGTGCCTGGGGGGGTACTAGCAACAGCGGGGAGCTGTTTTTT. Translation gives CAWGGTSNSGELFF.

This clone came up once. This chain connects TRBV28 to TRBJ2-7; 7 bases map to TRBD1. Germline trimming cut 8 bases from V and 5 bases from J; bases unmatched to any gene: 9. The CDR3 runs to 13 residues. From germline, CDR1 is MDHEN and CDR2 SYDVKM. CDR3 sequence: CASLRTGTDEQYF. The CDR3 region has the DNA TGTGCCAGCCTCCGGACCGGGACAGACGAGCAGTACTTC.

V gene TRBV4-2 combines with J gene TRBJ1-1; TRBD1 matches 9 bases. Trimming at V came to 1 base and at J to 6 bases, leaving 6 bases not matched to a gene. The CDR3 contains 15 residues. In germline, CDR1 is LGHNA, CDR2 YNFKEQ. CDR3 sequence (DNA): TGTGCCAGCAGCCAAGCCGGGACAGGGTTAGCTGAAGCTTTCTTT. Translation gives CASSQAGTGLAEAFF.

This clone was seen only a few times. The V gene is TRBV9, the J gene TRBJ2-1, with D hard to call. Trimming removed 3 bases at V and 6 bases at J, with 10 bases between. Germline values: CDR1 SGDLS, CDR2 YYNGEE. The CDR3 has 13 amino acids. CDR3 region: CASSAAPGNEQFF. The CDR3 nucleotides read TGTGCCAGCAGCGCCGCGCCTGGCAATGAGCAGTTCTTC.

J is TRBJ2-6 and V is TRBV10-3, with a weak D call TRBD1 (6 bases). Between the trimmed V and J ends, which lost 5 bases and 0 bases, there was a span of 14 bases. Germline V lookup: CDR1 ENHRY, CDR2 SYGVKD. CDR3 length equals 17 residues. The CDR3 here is CAISNRDTGSGANVLTF. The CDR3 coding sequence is TGTGCCATCAGTAACCGGGACACGGGCTCTGGGGCCAACGTCCTGACTTTC.

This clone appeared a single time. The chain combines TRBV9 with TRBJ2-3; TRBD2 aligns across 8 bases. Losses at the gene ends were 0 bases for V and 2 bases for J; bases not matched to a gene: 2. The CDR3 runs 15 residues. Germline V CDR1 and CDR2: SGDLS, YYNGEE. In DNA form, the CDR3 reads TGTGCCAGCAGCGTAGCGGGAGGGTTCACAGATACGCAGTATTTT. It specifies CASSVAGGFTDTQYF.

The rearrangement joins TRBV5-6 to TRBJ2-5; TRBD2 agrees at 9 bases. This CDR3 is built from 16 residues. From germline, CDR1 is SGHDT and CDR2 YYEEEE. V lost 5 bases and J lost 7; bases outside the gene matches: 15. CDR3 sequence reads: CASRSVAGEGKGTQYF. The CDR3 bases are TGTGCCAGCAGGTCCGTAGCGGGAGAGGGCAAGGGGACCCAGTACTTC.

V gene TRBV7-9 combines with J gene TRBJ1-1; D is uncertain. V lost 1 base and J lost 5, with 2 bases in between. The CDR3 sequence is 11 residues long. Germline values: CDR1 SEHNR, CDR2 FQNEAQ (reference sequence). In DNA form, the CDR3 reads TGTGCCAGCAGCTTAGGGACTGAAGCTTTCTTT. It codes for CASSLGTEAFF.

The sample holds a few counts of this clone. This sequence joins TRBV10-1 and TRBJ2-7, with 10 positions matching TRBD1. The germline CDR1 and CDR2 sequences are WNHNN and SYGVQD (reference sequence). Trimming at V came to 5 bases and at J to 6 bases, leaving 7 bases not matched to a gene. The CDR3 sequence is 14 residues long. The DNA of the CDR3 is TGCGCCAGCAGTCCCCTCAGGACAGGGGGCGAGCAGTACTTC. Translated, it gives CASSPLRTGGEQYF.

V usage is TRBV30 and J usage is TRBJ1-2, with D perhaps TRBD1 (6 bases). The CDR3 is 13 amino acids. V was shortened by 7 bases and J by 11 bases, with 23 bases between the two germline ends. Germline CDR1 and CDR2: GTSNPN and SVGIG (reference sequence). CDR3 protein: CAFVRGLTGGYTF. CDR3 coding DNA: TGTGCCTTTGTCAGGGGCTTGACCGGAGGGTACACCTTC.

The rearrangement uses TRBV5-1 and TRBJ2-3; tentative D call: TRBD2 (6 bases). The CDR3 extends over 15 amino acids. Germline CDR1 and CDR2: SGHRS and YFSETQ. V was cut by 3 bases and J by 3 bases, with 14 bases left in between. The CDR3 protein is CASSWRDPDTDTQYF. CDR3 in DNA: TGCGCCAGCAGCTGGCGGGACCCCGATACAGATACGCAGTATTTT.

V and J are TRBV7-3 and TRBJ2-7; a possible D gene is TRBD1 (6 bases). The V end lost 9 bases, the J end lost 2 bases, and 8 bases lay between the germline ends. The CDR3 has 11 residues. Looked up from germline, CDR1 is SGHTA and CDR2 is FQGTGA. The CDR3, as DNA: TGTGCCAGTAAGGGGGCCTACGAGCAGTACTTC. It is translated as CASKGAYEQYF.

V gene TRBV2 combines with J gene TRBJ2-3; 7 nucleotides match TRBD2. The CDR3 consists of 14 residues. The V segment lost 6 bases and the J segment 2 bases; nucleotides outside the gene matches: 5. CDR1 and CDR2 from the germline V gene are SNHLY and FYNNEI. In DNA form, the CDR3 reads TGTGCCAGCAGCGGGACTACCACCACAGATACGCAGTATTTT. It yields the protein CASSGTTTTDTQYF.

The CDR3 sequence: CASSEPVRAFF. DNA of the CDR3: TGTGCCAGCAGTGAACCAGTGAGAGCTTTCTTT. The chain joins TRBV6-1 to TRBJ1-1; D remains unclear. CDR3 size: 11 residues. Per the germline V gene, CDR1 is MNHNS and CDR2 is SASEGT. V lost 2 bases to trimming and J lost 10 bases, with 8 bases between them.

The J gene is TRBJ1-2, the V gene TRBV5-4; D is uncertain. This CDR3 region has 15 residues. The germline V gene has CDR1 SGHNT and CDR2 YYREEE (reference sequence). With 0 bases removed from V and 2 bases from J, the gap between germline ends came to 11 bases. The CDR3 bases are TGTGCCAGCAGCTTGGTTGGGCCCAAGAACTATGGCTACACCTTC. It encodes CASSLVGPKNYGYTF.

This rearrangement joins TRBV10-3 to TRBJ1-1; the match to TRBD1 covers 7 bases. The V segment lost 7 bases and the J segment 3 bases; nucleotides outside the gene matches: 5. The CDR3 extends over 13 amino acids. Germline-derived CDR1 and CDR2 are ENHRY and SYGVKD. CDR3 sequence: CAITRDSDTEAFF. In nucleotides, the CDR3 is TGTGCCATCACTCGGGACAGTGACACTGAAGCTTTCTTT.

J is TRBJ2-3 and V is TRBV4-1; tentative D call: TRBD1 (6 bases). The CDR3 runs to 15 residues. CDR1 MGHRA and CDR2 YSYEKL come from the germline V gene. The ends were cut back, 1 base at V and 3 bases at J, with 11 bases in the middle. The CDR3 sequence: CASSQVDSLTDTQYF. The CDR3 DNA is TGCGCCAGCAGCCAAGTGGACAGCCTTACAGATACGCAGTATTTT.

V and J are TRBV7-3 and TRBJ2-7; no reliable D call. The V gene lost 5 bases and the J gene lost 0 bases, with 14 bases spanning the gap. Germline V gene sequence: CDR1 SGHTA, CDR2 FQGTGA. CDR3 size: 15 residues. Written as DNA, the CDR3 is TGTGCCAGCAGCCCACCGGACCCGAGCTCCTACGAGCAGTACTTC. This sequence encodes CASSPPDPSSYEQYF.

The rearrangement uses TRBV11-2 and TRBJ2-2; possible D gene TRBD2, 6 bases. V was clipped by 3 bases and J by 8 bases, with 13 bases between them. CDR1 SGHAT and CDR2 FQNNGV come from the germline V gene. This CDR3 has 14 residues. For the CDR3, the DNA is TGTGCCAGCAGCTTCACTAGCTCTTTGGGGGAGCTGTTTTTT. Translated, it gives CASSFTSSLGELFF.